This TCR beta chain comes out of a study of T cell changes during pregnancy in multiple sclerosis. Sequencing used immunoSEQ multiplex PCR; TCRdb keeps in-frame clones, though not all of them. The sample holds roughly 70,000 clones, 85% to 95% seen once. Trimming cost V 0 bases and J 3 bases, with 14 bases left between them. In germline, CDR1 is KGHSH, CDR2 LQKENI. The CDR3 covers 16 residues. This specimen consisted of peripheral blood, obtained in the third trimester of pregnancy. The chain carries TRBV18 and TRBJ1-1; tentative D call: TRBD1 (6 bases). The origin of this receptor is a female donor in good health, enrolled as a control in a pregnancy study. The CDR3 nucleotides read TGTGCCAGCTCACCACCGACAGGAACATCCGACACTGAAGCTTTCTTT. It translates to CASSPPTGTSDTEAFF.